This T cell receptor beta chain was captured in a study of OX40 agonist ivuxolimab in advanced cancers. Overall study: Patients in dose escalation had liver, melanoma, kidney or head and neck cancers. Study-wide results and caveats: Relative to CD4+, CD8+ T cells held more expanded clones on average.

Autoimmune disease history or systemic immunosuppression disqualified patients. Clones were read by immunoSEQ multiplex PCR, and TCRdb kept only the in-frame ones, dropping some. In the table there are tens of thousands of clones, around 90% of which are singletons. This CDR3 region has 13 residues. CDR1 is MNHNY, CDR2 SVGAGI, per germline (reference sequence). Trimming stripped 0 bases from V and 6 bases from J, with 9 bases between. About this clone itself: What it recognizes is unknown.

The chain combines TRBV6-6 with TRBJ2-7, with D possibly matching TRBD2 (7 bases). The specimen comprised CD4+ or CD8+ T cells sorted from blood, sampled in a trial of the OX40 agonist ivuxolimab. The TCR was taken from an adult with an advanced solid tumor such as melanoma, head and neck, liver or kidney cancer. CDR3 bases: TGTGCCAGCAGTTACTCGGGAGGGGGCGAGCAGTACTTC. The encoded protein is CASSYSGGGEQYF.